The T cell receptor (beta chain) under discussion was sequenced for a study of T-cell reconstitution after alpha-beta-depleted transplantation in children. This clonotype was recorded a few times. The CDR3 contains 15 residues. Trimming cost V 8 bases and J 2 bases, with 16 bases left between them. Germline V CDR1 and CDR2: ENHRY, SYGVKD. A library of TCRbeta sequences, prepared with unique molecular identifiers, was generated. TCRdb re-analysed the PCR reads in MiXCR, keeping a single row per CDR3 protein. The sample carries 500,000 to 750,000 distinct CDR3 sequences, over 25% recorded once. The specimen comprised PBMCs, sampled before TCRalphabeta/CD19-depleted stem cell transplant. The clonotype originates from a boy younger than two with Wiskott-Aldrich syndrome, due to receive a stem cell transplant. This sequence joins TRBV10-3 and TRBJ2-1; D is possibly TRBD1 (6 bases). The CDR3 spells CAIGRATGAYNEQFF. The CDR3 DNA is TGTGCCATCGGTCGGGCGACAGGAGCCTACAATGAGCAGTTCTTC.